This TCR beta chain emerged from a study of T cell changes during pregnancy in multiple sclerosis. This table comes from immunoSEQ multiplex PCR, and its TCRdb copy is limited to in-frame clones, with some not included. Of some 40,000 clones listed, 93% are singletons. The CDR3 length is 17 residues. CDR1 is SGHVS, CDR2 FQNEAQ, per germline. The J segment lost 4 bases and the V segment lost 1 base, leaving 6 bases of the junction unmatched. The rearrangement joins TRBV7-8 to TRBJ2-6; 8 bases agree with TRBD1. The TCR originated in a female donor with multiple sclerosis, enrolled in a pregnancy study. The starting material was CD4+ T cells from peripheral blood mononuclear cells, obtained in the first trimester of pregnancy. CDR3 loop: CASSLVQGARGANVLTF. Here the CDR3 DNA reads TGTGCCAGCAGCTTAGTTCAGGGGGCAAGGGGGGCCAACGTCCTGACTTTC.